This paragraph covers one T cell receptor beta chain sequence. Its specificity is not known. With 5 bases clipped from V and 2 bases from J, the junction kept 5 bases outside the gene matches. The germline V gene encodes CDR1 SGHTA and CDR2 FQGNSA. The CDR3 runs to 16 residues. The data were obtained in a study of shared clonotypes between healthy human individuals. Findings and caveats of the study: Rarefaction showed sorted-subset sequencing was incomplete despite large depth.

Here immunoSEQ multiplex PCR was the method, and the copy in TCRdb shows in-frame clones only, minus some. This table has 2.3 million or so clones, 93% appearing once. This clonotype originated in a man aged 18 to 30 in good health. Some clones in this sample may be carry-over from other donors' samples. J is TRBJ2-5 and V is TRBV7-2; 13 positions match TRBD2. The sequenced sample was naive CD4+ T cells from PBMCs. Subset of the sample: CD45RA+ positively selected. The CDR3 protein is CASSKGLAGPQETQYF. The CDR3 DNA follows: TGTGCCAGCAGCAAGGGACTAGCGGGACCGCAAGAGACCCAGTACTTC.